The 15 T cell receptor beta chains below were found in one sample sequenced in a study of a mutant IDH1 vaccine in newly diagnosed glioma. Clones were sequenced by immunoSEQ multiplex PCR, and TCRdb holds only the in-frame ones, with some missing. The sample includes more than 20,000 clones, approximately 86% of them seen just once. As for time point: baseline, week 1 (first vaccination visit). The treatment: pre-vaccination baseline after standard-of-care therapy. The sequencing used PBMCs, collected from a glioma patient treated with radiotherapy, temozolomide or both. The receptors stem from a man between 35 and 55 years old with glioma.

The chain has TRBV2 and TRBJ1-6; D not certain. CDR1 and CDR2 from the germline V gene are SNHLY and FYNNEI. The CDR3 loop spans 13 amino acids. Trimming shortened V by 3 bases and J by 7 bases, and 7 bases separated the two germline ends. The CDR3: CASSDRLNSPLHF. As DNA, the CDR3 is TGTGCCAGCAGTGATAGGTTGAATTCACCCCTCCACTTT.

The chain recombines TRBV7-6 with TRBJ2-7, with 7 nucleotides matching TRBD2. Germline CDR1 is SGHVS and CDR2 is FNYEAQ. The CDR3 is 15 residues long. V was pared by 2 bases and J by 5 bases, with 9 bases of the junction left unmatched. This CDR3 is CASSLKGWGGDEQYF. The CDR3, as DNA: TGTGCCAGCAGCTTAAAAGGGTGGGGGGGAGACGAGCAGTACTTC.

This clone has a handful of counts. The V gene is TRBV10-3, the J gene TRBJ1-5; no clear D. V lost 3 bases and J lost 0, with 12 bases in between. The V gene's germline CDR1 is ENHRY and CDR2 SYGVKD. This CDR3 has 16 residues. This chain's CDR3 is CAISDKGAFSNQPQHF. CDR3 DNA sequence: TGTGCCATCAGTGATAAGGGAGCTTTTAGCAATCAGCCCCAGCATTTT.

J is TRBJ1-2 and V is TRBV27, with TRBD1 as a possible D gene (5 bases). The CDR3 spans 15 residues. V was cut by 0 bases and J by 1 base, with 9 bases left in between. The germline V gene encodes CDR1 MNHEY and CDR2 SMNVEV (reference sequence). The DNA of the CDR3 is TGTGCCAGCAGTTTATCCGGGGGGTTTAACTATGGCTACACCTTC. Amino acid sequence: CASSLSGGFNYGYTF.

This chain uses TRBV2 with TRBJ2-1, with D tentatively TRBD1 (5 bases). V dropped 4 bases and J dropped 7 bases, with 17 bases sitting between them. The CDR3 consists of 15 residues. The germline CDR1 and CDR2 sequences are SNHLY and FYNNEI. CDR3 region: CASSGEDAGPNEQFF. The CDR3 region has the DNA TGTGCCAGCAGTGGGGAAGACGCAGGGCCGAATGAGCAGTTCTTC. The whole variable domain, remainder taken from reference TRBV2 and TRBJ2-1, is EPEVTQTPSHQVTQMGQEVILRCVPISNHLYFYWYRQILGQKVEFLVSFYNNEISEKSEIFDDQFSVERPDGSNFTLKIRSTKLEDSAMYFCASSGEDAGPNEQFFGPGTRLTVL.

The chain couples TRBV15 to TRBJ2-6, with 9 bases identical to TRBD1. V dropped 3 bases and J dropped 0; count of bases not matched to a gene: 6. The CDR3 runs to 18 residues. Germline loops: CDR1 LNHNV, CDR2 YYDKDF (reference sequence). In DNA, the CDR3 is TGTGCCACCAGCAGTACCGGGACAGGGCACTCTGGGGCCAACGTCCTGACTTTC. This sequence encodes CATSSTGTGHSGANVLTF.

The chain recombines TRBV30 with TRBJ2-7, with a weak D call TRBD1 (6 bases). Trimming took 3 bases from V and 5 from J, leaving 14 bases between them. Germline loops: CDR1 GTSNPN, CDR2 SVGIG (reference sequence). The CDR3 runs to 13 residues. Here the CDR3 DNA reads TGTGCCTGGAGGATACAGGGTCGGCACGAGCAGTACGTC. Translation gives CAWRIQGRHEQYV.

The chain has TRBV4-2 and TRBJ1-2; 8 nucleotides match TRBD1. V gave up 0 bases and J gave up 5 bases; unmatched junction bases: 2. The germline CDR1 and CDR2 sequences are LGHNA and YNFKEQ. This CDR3 comprises 14 residues. The DNA for the CDR3 is TGTGCCAGCAGCCAAGATAGGACAGGGTATGGCTACACCTTC. Translated, it gives CASSQDRTGYGYTF.

The V and J genes are TRBV2 and TRBJ1-2; no firm D call. V lost 3 bases and J 4 bases, leaving 9 bases between the germline ends. The V gene's germline CDR1 is SNHLY and CDR2 FYNNEI. This CDR3 is 13 amino acids long. The CDR3 DNA sequence: TGTGCCAGCAGTGAGGTTAGGGCCTATGGCTACACCTTC. As protein: CASSEVRAYGYTF.

The chain employs TRBV5-1 and TRBJ2-1; 10 nucleotides align to TRBD2. V dropped 3 bases and J dropped 7; count of bases not matched to a gene: 7. The CDR3 is made up of 15 amino acids. Germline values: CDR1 SGHRS, CDR2 YFSETQ. The CDR3 nucleotides are TGCGCCAGCAGCTCCGAGCGGGGGGGCGGAAATGAGCAGTTCTTC. Residues: CASSSERGGGNEQFF.

The CDR3 reads CAWSVGTGDNEQFF. The CDR3, as DNA: TGTGCCTGGAGTGTAGGGACAGGGGACAATGAGCAGTTCTTC. This chain connects TRBV30 to TRBJ2-1, with 10 bases lining up with TRBD1. CDR1 and CDR2 from the germline V gene are GTSNPN and SVGIG (reference sequence). V dropped 0 bases and J dropped 5; count of bases not matched to a gene: 1. The CDR3 length is 14 residues.

The sample holds one count of this clone. The chain couples TRBV4-1 to TRBJ1-3; no reliable D call. Looked up from germline, CDR1 is MGHRA and CDR2 is YSYEKL. With 2 bases removed from V and 3 bases from J, the gap between germline ends came to 17 bases. CDR3 length: 17 amino acids. CDR3 amino acids: CASSQSTATRGGNTIYF. The CDR3 nucleotides are TGCGCCAGCAGCCAATCAACGGCGACGCGCGGTGGAAACACCATATATTTT.

The chain couples TRBV6-1 to TRBJ1-5; D is ambiguous. CDR3 size: 12 residues. The V gene's germline CDR1 is MNHNS and CDR2 SASEGT. The germline V and J ends were trimmed by 6 bases and 2 bases, with 5 bases remaining between them. Here the CDR3 DNA reads TGTGCCAGCAGGATAGGCAATCAGCCCCAGCATTTT. Amino acids: CASRIGNQPQHF.

The chain links TRBV7-8 to TRBJ1-1, with 7 bases that match TRBD1. This CDR3 is built from 17 residues. Germline CDR1 SGHVS, CDR2 FQNEAQ. With 5 bases clipped from V and 4 bases from J, the junction kept 16 bases outside the gene matches. This CDR3 reads CASSPRGRGLWITEAFF. The CDR3 DNA reads TGTGCCAGCAGCCCCCGAGGGAGGGGGCTATGGATCACTGAAGCTTTCTTT.

CDR3 in DNA: TGCAGCGCCAGGGCAGGCAATCAGCCCCAGCATTTT. It encodes CSARAGNQPQHF. The genes are TRBV29-1 and TRBJ1-5, with a weak D call TRBD1 (5 bases). The ends were cut back, 7 bases at V and 2 bases at J, with 9 bases in the middle. The CDR3 has 12 residues. Germline lookup yields CDR1 SQVTM and CDR2 ANQGSEA.